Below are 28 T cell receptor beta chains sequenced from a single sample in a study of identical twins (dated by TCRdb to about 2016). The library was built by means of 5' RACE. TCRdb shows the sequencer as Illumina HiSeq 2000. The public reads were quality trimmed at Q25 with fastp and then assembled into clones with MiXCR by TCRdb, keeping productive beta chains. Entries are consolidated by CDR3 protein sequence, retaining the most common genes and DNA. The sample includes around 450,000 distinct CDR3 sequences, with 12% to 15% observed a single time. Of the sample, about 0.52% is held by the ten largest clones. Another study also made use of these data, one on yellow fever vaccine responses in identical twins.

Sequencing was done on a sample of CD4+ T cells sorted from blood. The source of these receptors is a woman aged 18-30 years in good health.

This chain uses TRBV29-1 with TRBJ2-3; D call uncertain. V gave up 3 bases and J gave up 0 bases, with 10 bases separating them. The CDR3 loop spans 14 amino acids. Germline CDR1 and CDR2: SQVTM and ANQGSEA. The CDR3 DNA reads TGCAGCGTTGACAGCAGAGGCAGCACAGATACGCAGTATTTT. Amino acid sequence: CSVDSRGSTDTQYF.

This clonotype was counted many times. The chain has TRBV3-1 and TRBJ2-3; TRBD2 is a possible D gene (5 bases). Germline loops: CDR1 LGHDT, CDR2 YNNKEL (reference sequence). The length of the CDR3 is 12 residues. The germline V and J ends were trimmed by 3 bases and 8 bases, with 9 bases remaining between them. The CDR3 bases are TGTGCCAGCAGCCACTCTCGGGGTACGCAGTATTTT. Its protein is CASSHSRGTQYF.

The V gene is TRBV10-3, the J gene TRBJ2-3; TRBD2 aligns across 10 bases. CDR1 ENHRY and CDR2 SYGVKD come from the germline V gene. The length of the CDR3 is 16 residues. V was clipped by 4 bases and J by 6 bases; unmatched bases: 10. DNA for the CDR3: TGTGCCATCAGTGGGAAACTAGCGGGAATGGTCGATACGCAGTATTTT. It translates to CAISGKLAGMVDTQYF.

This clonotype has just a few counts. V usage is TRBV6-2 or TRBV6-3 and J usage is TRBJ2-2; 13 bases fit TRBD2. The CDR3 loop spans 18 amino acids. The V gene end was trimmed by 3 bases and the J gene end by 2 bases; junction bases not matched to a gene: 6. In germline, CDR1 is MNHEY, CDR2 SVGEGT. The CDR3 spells CASSYPGLAGINTGELFF. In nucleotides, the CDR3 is TGTGCCAGCAGTTATCCGGGACTAGCGGGAATCAACACCGGGGAGCTGTTTTTT.

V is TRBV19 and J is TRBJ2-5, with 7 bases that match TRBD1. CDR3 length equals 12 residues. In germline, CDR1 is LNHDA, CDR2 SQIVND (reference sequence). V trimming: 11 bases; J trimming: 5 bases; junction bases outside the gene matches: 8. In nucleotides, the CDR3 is TGTGCCGAGGGACAGTCCTCTGAGACCCAGTACTTC. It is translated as CAEGQSSETQYF. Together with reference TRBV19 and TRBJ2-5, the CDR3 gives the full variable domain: DGGITQSPKYLFRKEGQNVTLSCEQNLNHDAMYWYRQDPGQGLRLIYYSQIVNDFQKGDIAEGYSVSREKKESFPLTVTSAQKNPTAFYLCAEGQSSETQYFGPGTRLLVL.

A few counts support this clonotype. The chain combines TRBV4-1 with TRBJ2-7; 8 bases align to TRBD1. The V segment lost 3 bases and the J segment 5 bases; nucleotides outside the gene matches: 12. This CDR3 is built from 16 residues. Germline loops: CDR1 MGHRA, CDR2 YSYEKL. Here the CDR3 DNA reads TGCGCCAGCAGCCAGCCCACCGGACAGGGAAATAACGAGCAGTACTTC. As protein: CASSQPTGQGNNEQYF.

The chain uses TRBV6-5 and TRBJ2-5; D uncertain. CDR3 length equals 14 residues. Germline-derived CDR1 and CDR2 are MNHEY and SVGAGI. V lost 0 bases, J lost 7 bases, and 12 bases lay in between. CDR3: CASSYSGSAGTQYF. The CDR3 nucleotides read TGTGCCAGCAGTTACTCGGGATCGGCAGGGACCCAGTACTTC.

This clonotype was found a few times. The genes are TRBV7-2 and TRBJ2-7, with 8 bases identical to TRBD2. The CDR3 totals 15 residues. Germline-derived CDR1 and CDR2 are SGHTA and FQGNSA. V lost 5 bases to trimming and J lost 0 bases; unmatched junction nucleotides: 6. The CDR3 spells CASSPRTSPSYEQYF. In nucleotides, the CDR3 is TGTGCCAGCAGCCCCCGGACTAGCCCCTCCTACGAGCAGTACTTC.

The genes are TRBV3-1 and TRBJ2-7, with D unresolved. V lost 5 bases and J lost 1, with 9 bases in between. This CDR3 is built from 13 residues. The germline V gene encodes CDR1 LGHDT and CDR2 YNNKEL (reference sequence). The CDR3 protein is CASSTLKSYEQYF. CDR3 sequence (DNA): TGTGCCAGCAGCACCCTCAAGTCCTACGAGCAGTACTTC.

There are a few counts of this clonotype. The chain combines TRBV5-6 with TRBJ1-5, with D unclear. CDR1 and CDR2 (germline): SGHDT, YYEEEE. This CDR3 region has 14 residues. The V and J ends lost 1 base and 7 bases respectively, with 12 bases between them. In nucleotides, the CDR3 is TGTGCCAGCAGCTTGAGACGTGTCGGGCAGCCCCAGCATTTT. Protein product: CASSLRRVGQPQHF.

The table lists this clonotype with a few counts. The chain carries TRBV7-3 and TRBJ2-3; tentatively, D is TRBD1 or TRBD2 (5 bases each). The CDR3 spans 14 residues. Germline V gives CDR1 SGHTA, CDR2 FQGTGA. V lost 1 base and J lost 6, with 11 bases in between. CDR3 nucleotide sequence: TGTGCCAGCAGCTTAAGAGGGGATCCGGATACGCAGTATTTT. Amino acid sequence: CASSLRGDPDTQYF.

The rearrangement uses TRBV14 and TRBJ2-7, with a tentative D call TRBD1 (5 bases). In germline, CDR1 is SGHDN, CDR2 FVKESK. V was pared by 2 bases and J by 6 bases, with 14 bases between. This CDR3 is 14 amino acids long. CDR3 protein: CASSQWAGMAEQYF. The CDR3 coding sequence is TGTGCCAGCAGCCAATGGGCAGGGATGGCCGAGCAGTACTTC.

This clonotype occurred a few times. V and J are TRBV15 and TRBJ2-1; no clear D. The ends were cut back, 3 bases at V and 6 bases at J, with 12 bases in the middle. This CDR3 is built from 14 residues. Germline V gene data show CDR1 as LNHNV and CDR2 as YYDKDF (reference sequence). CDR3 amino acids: CATSSEGYSNEQFF. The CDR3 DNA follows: TGTGCCACCAGCAGCGAAGGCTATTCCAATGAGCAGTTCTTC.

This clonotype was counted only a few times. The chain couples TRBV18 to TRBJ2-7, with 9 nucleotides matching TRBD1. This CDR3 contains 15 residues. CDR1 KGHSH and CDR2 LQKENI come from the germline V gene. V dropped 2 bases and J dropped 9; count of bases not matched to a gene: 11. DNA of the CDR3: TGTGCCAGCTCACCAGGCAACCGGGACAGGGAGGGGCAGTACTTC. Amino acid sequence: CASSPGNRDREGQYF.

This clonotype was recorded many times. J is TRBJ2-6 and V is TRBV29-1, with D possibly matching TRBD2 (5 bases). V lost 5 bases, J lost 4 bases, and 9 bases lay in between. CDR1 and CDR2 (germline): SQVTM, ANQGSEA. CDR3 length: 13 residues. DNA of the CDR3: TGCAGCGTTAAGGGAGCCGGGGCCAACGTCCTGACTTTC. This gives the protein CSVKGAGANVLTF.

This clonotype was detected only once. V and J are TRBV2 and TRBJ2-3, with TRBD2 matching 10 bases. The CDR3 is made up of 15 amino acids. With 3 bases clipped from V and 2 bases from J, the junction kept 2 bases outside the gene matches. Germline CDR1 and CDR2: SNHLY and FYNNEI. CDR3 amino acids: CASSDSGGATDTQYF. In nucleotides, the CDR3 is TGTGCCAGCAGTGACAGCGGGGGGGCCACAGATACGCAGTATTTT.

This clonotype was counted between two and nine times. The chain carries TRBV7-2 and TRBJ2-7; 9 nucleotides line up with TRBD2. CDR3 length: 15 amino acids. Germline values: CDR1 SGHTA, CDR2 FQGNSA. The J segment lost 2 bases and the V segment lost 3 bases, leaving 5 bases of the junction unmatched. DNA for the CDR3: TGTGCCAGCAGCTTGTCTAGCGGGGTCCCCTACGAGCAGTACTTC. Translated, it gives CASSLSSGVPYEQYF.

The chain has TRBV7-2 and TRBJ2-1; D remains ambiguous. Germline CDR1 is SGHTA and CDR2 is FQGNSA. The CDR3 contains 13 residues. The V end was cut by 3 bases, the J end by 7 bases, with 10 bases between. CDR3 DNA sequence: TGTGCCAGCAGCTTCGTCTACGGTAATGAGCAGTTCTTC. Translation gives CASSFVYGNEQFF.

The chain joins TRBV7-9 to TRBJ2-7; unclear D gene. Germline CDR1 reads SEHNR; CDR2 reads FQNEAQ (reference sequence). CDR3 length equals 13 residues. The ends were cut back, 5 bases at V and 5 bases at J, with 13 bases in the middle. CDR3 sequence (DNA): TGTGCCAGCAGCCTCCCCCAAGGCCACGAGCAGTACTTC. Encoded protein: CASSLPQGHEQYF.

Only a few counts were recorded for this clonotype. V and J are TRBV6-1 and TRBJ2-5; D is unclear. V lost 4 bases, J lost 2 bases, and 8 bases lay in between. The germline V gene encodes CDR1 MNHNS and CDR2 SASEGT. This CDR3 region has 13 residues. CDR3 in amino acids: CASSVRLQETQYF. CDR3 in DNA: TGTGCCAGCAGTGTACGGCTTCAAGAGACCCAGTACTTC.

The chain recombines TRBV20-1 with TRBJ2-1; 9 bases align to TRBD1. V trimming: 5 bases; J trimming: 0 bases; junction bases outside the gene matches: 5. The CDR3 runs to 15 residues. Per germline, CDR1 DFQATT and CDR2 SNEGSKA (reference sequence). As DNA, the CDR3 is TGCAGTGCTCGCGGGGGACAGGGCTCCTACAATGAGCAGTTCTTC. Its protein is CSARGGQGSYNEQFF.

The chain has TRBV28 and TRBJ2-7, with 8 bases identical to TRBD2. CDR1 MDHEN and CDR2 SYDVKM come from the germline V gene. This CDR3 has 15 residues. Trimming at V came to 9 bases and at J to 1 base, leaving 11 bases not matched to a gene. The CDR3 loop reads CASTPRTSYSYEQYF. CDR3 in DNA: TGTGCCAGTACCCCCCGGACTAGCTATTCCTACGAGCAGTACTTC.

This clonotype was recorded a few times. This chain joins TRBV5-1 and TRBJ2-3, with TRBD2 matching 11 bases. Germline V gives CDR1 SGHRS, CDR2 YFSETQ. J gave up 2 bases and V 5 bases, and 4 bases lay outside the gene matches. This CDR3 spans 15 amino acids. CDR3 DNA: TGCGCCAGCAGACTAGCGGGGGTTCTCACAGATACGCAGTATTTT. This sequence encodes CASRLAGVLTDTQYF.

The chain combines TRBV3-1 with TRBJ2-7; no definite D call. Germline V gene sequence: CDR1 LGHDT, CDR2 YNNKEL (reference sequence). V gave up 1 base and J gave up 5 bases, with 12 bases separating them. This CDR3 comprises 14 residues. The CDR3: CASSQGDVGNEQYF. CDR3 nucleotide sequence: TGTGCCAGCAGCCAAGGGGATGTAGGGAACGAGCAGTACTTC.

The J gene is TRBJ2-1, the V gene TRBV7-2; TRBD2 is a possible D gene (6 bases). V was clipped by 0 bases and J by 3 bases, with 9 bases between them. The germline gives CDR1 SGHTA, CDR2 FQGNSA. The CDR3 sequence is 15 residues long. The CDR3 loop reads CASSLALAIYNEQFF. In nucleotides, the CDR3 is TGTGCCAGCAGCTTAGCACTAGCTATCTACAATGAGCAGTTCTTC.

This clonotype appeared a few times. Here the CDR3 DNA reads TGTGCCAGCAGCTCGGGACGGACCTACGAGCAGTACTTC. It is translated as CASSSGRTYEQYF. The chain carries TRBV7-2 and TRBJ2-7; D tentatively fits TRBD1 or TRBD2 (5 bases each). CDR1 and CDR2 from the germline V gene are SGHTA and FQGNSA. Trimming took 4 bases from V and 2 from J, leaving 9 bases between them. The CDR3 is 13 amino acids. Variable domain in full (rest from reference TRBV7-2 and TRBJ2-7): GAGVSQSPSNKVTEKGKDVELRCDPISGHTALYWYRQSLGQGLEFLIYFQGNSAPDKSGLPSDRFSAERTGGSVSTLTIQRTQQEDSAVYLCASSSGRTYEQYFGPGTRLTVT.

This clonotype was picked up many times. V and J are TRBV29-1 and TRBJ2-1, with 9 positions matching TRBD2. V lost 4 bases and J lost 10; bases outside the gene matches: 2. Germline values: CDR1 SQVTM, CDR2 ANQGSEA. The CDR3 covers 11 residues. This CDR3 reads CSVGTSGEQFF. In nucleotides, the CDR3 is TGCAGCGTTGGTACTAGCGGGGAGCAGTTCTTC.

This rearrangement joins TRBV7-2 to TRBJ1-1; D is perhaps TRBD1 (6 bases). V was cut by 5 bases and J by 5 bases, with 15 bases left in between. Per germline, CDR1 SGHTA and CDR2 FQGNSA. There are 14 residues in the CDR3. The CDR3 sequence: CASSPRQAVTEAFF. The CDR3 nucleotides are TGTGCCAGCAGCCCTCGACAGGCAGTTACTGAAGCTTTCTTT.